These 18 T cell receptor beta chains were all obtained from the same sample, sequenced in a study of T cell responses to AZD1222 COVID-19 vaccine. Assay used: immunoSEQ multiplex PCR; TCRdb lists only in-frame clones, some missing. Altogether about 84,000 clones are present, nearly 90% being singletons, with the ten largest covering about 1.4%. The specimen was peripheral blood, collected on day 0 of AZD1222 vaccination. The receptors come from an adult in good health.

The chain recombines TRBV29-1 with TRBJ1-2, with 7 bases identical to TRBD1. With 7 bases clipped from V and 8 bases from J, the junction kept 7 bases outside the gene matches. The CDR3 contains 11 residues. Germline V gene lookup returns CDR1 SQVTM and CDR2 ANQGSEA. The chain's CDR3 is CSDGTARGYTF. The DNA of the CDR3 is TGCAGCGACGGGACAGCGCGGGGCTACACCTTC.

The V and J genes are TRBV6-6 and TRBJ2-3, with D hard to call. Trimming left V 2 bases short and J 6 bases short, with 9 bases between. The V gene's germline CDR1 is MNHNY and CDR2 SVGAGI (reference sequence). The CDR3 spans 13 residues. The CDR3 loop reads CASSYLDTDTQYF. DNA for the CDR3: TGTGCCAGCAGTTACCTCGACACGGATACGCAGTATTTT.

The chain carries TRBV27 and TRBJ1-4; tentatively, D is TRBD1 (6 bases). V lost 10 bases to trimming and J lost 11 bases, with 23 bases between them. The germline CDR1 and CDR2 sequences are MNHEY and SMNVEV (reference sequence). The CDR3 is made up of 14 amino acids. CDR3 protein: CATTTTHRQGKLFF. CDR3 in DNA: TGTGCCACCACCACGACACACCGTCAGGGGAAACTGTTTTTT.

The gene calls are TRBV2 and TRBJ2-1, with D uncertain. The CDR3 loop spans 11 amino acids. V lost 5 bases and J 5 bases, leaving 4 bases between the germline ends. The V gene's germline CDR1 is SNHLY and CDR2 FYNNEI. CDR3 in DNA: TGTGCCAGCAGTCAGAACAATGAGCAGTTCTTC. Protein: CASSQNNEQFF. The variable domain in full, with the rest retrieved from reference TRBV2 and TRBJ2-1, is EPEVTQTPSHQVTQMGQEVILRCVPISNHLYFYWYRQILGQKVEFLVSFYNNEISEKSEIFDDQFSVERPDGSNFTLKIRSTKLEDSAMYFCASSQNNEQFFGPGTRLTVL.

The chain carries TRBV2 and TRBJ2-5; TRBD2 agrees at 8 bases. The CDR3 totals 15 residues. Looked up from germline, CDR1 is SNHLY and CDR2 is FYNNEI. The ends lost 7 bases at V and 2 bases at J; junction bases unmatched: 9. CDR3: CASTLHTSGQETQYF. CDR3 nucleotide sequence: TGTGCCAGCACTCTACATACTAGCGGACAAGAGACCCAGTACTTC.

The chain joins TRBV15 to TRBJ2-3; the D gene could be TRBD1 or TRBD2 (5 bases each). The germline gives CDR1 LNHNV, CDR2 YYDKDF (reference sequence). V was shortened by 5 bases and J by 2 bases, with 14 bases between the two germline ends. The CDR3 has 15 amino acids. The CDR3 sequence: CATSRDLLATDTQYF. Here the CDR3 DNA reads TGTGCCACCAGCCGGGACCTCCTAGCCACAGATACGCAGTATTTT. The full variable domain, in which reference TRBV15 and TRBJ2-3 provide the parts outside the CDR3, is DAMVIQNPRYQVTQFGKPVTLSCSQTLNHNVMYWYQQKSSQAPKLLFHYYDKDFNNEADTPDNFQSRRPNTSFCFLDIRSPGLGDTAMYLCATSRDLLATDTQYFGPGTRLTVL.

The J gene is TRBJ2-7, the V gene TRBV20-1, with D uncertain. CDR3 length: 10 amino acids. Per germline, CDR1 DFQATT and CDR2 SNEGSKA (reference sequence). Trimming took off 3 bases at V and 5 bases at J, with 5 bases between the two ends. CDR3 region: CSASLDEQYF. CDR3 DNA: TGCAGTGCTAGTCTCGACGAGCAGTACTTC.

The V call is TRBV6-2 or TRBV6-3, the J call TRBJ1-1; no clear D gene. V was cut by 6 bases and J by 6 bases, with 11 bases left in between. CDR3 size: 12 residues. Germline V lookup: CDR1 MNHEY, CDR2 SVGEGT. CDR3 nucleotide sequence: TGTGCCAGCAGCTCGGTCACGCCTGAAGCTTTCTTT. Its protein product is CASSSVTPEAFF.

This clone has just one count. V usage is TRBV18 and J usage is TRBJ1-1; D is perhaps TRBD1 (5 bases). Per germline, CDR1 KGHSH and CDR2 LQKENI. Trimming stripped 0 bases from V and 3 bases from J, with 11 bases between. This CDR3 contains 15 residues. CDR3 region: CASSPPPREDTEAFF. CDR3 nucleotides: TGTGCCAGCTCACCACCCCCCAGGGAGGACACTGAAGCTTTCTTT.

The rearrangement joins TRBV27 to TRBJ1-1; D not certain. CDR1 is MNHEY, CDR2 SMNVEV, per germline (reference sequence). The CDR3 covers 14 residues. V gave up 3 bases and J gave up 1 base, with 9 bases separating them. Here the CDR3 reads CASSLGQENTEAFF. DNA for the CDR3: TGTGCCAGCAGTTTGGGTCAGGAGAACACTGAAGCTTTCTTT.

This chain connects TRBV12-5 to TRBJ1-2; TRBD1 matches 7 bases. The V segment lost 5 bases and the J segment 0 bases; nucleotides outside the gene matches: 0. The germline V gene encodes CDR1 LGHNT and CDR2 FRNRAP. The CDR3 totals 13 residues. In nucleotides, the CDR3 is TGTGCTAGTGGTGGGACAGCTAACTATGGCTACACCTTC. This encodes CASGGTANYGYTF.

The CDR3 nucleotides read TGTGCCAGCAGTTACGACAGGGCCGAGAATGAAAAACTGTTTTTT. Amino acids: CASSYDRAENEKLFF. The chain has TRBV6-5 and TRBJ1-4; 7 nucleotides line up with TRBD1. The CDR3 is made up of 15 amino acids. The V and J ends lost 2 bases and 5 bases, in that order; junction bases with no gene match: 5. Germline CDR1 reads MNHEY; CDR2 reads SVGAGI.

The chain has TRBV6-2 or TRBV6-3 and TRBJ1-5; D gene uncertain. This CDR3 spans 13 amino acids. CDR1 is MNHEY and CDR2 is SVGEGT in the germline V gene. Trimming shortened V by 6 bases and J by 1 base, and 7 bases separated the two germline ends. CDR3 in DNA: TGTGCCAGCAGCGTAGTGAGCAATCAGCCCCAGCATTTT. Protein product: CASSVVSNQPQHF.

J is TRBJ1-2 and V is TRBV18, with 8 bases aligning to TRBD1. Germline V gene lookup returns CDR1 KGHSH and CDR2 LQKENI. The CDR3 spans 16 residues. The J segment lost 3 bases and the V segment lost 3 bases, leaving 9 bases of the junction unmatched. The CDR3 here is CASSPNIIQGDYGYTF. The CDR3 region has the DNA TGTGCCAGCTCACCGAATATCATACAGGGGGACTATGGCTACACCTTC. The complete variable domain, with remaining parts taken from reference TRBV18 and TRBJ1-2, reads NAGVMQNPRHLVRRRGQEARLRCSPMKGHSHVYWYRQLPEEGLKFMVYLQKENIIDESGMPKERFSAEFPKEGPSILRIQQVVRGDSAAYFCASSPNIIQGDYGYTFGSGTRLTVV.

V gene TRBV28 combines with J gene TRBJ1-2, with TRBD1 as a possible D gene (5 bases). Trimming removed 8 bases from V and 2 bases from J, with 18 bases in between. The germline CDR1 and CDR2 sequences are MDHEN and SYDVKM. The CDR3 extends over 15 amino acids. CDR3 DNA: TGTGCCAGCGAGGGGCTCCTAGTAGGGAACTATGGCTACACCTTC. Translated: CASEGLLVGNYGYTF.

For the CDR3, the DNA is TGTGCCAGCTCACCCGTTAGCGGGGAATCTGGAAACACCATATATTTT. Protein product: CASSPVSGESGNTIYF. The chain uses TRBV18 and TRBJ1-3; D remains ambiguous. CDR1 is KGHSH and CDR2 is LQKENI in the germline V gene. The ends were cut back, 3 bases at V and 1 base at J, with 13 bases in the middle. This CDR3 spans 16 amino acids.

The chain carries TRBV7-8 and TRBJ1-6; D remains unclear. CDR3 length equals 15 residues. In germline, CDR1 is SGHVS, CDR2 FQNEAQ. V was trimmed by 1 base and J by 0 bases, leaving 4 bases between them. CDR3 sequence reads: CASSLDSSYNSPLHF. DNA of the CDR3: TGTGCCAGCAGCTTAGACAGCTCCTATAATTCACCCCTCCACTTT.

This rearrangement joins TRBV30 to TRBJ1-1, with a weak D call TRBD1 (6 bases). Trimming removed 4 bases at V and 5 bases at J, with 14 bases between. This CDR3 region has 13 residues. Germline V gene data show CDR1 as GTSNPN and CDR2 as SVGIG (reference sequence). The CDR3 DNA follows: TGTGCCTGGACTACAGGGTTGGGGACTGAAGCTTTCTTT. The encoded protein is CAWTTGLGTEAFF.